The present TCR beta chain was sequenced within a study of early T cells in non-severe SARS-CoV-2 infection. Overall study results and limits: Matches to VDJdb favored anti-spike CD8 responses and missed private and CD4 specificities.

As concerns this clonotype: Its antigen is currently unknown.

Germline V gives CDR1 SNHLY, CDR2 FYNNEI. Trimming left V 6 bases short and J 6 bases short, with 6 bases between. The CDR3 runs 12 residues. TCRdb used MiXCR to reprocess the 5' RACE reads, holding one entry per CDR3 protein. The sample has approximately 62,000 distinct CDR3 sequences, roughly an eighth seen once. The chain is built from TRBV2 and TRBJ2-6; D gene ambiguous. The sample was whole blood. The sequence was collected from an adult who was a healthcare worker with PCR-confirmed SARS-CoV-2 infection or an uninfected control (not recorded which). The CDR3 DNA follows: TGTGCCAGCAGCCCGCAGGCCAACGTCCTGACTTTC. This sequence encodes CASSPQANVLTF.